This T cell receptor beta chain was profiled in a study of T cell changes during pregnancy in multiple sclerosis. From germline, CDR1 is SGHRS and CDR2 YFSETQ. CDR3 length: 17 residues. Germline trimming cut 4 bases from V and 6 bases from J; bases unmatched to any gene: 13. Some clones are missing from TCRdb's copy, which holds only in-frame ones; the method was immunoSEQ multiplex PCR. Of 85,000 to 100,000 clones listed, approximately 93% are singletons. This sequence was found in a female donor with multiple sclerosis, enrolled in a pregnancy study. The chain combines TRBV5-1 with TRBJ2-7; 13 bases fit TRBD2. The starting material was peripheral blood, obtained after pregnancy. The CDR3 loop reads CASSRLGTSGNLREQYF. In DNA, the CDR3 is TGCGCCAGCAGCCGGCTTGGGACTAGCGGGAATCTCCGCGAGCAGTACTTC.